This entry is about one T cell receptor beta chain. CDR1 MNHEY and CDR2 SVGEGT come from the germline V gene. The V and J ends lost 7 bases and 4 bases, in that order; junction bases with no gene match: 6. The CDR3 length is 13 residues. No cell sorting was done before RNA was extracted from the tissue. The normal lung tissue was taken more than 3 cm from the tumor edge. This specimen belongs to a study of tumor and adjacent non-tumor tissue in lung cancer. A modified ARM-PCR protocol with three rounds of nested PCR amplified TCRbeta. Via MiXCR, TCRdb re-called the multiplex PCR reads, giving one row per CDR3 protein. The data contain 75,000 to 90,000 distinct CDR3 sequences, around 82% of them seen just once; the ten biggest clones take up around a fifth.

The chain uses TRBV6-2 or TRBV6-3 and TRBJ2-7; 8 bases fit TRBD1. The sequence was obtained from a woman in her forties or fifties with non-small cell lung cancer. Sequencing was performed on distant non-tumor lung tissue. This CDR3 reads CASIWDRWYEQYF. The CDR3 DNA follows: TGTGCCAGCATTTGGGACAGGTGGTACGAGCAGTACTTC.